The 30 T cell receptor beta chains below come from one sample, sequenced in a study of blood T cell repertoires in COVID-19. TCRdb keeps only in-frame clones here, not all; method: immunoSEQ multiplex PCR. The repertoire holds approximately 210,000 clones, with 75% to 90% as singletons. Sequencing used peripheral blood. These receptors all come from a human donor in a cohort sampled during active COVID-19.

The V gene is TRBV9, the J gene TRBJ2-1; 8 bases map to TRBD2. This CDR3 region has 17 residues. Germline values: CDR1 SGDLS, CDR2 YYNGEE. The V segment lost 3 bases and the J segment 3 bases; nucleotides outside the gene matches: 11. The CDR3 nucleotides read TGTGCCAGCAGCGCAGACGGCGGGAGGCTACACTACAATGAGCAGTTCTTC. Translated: CASSADGGRLHYNEQFF.

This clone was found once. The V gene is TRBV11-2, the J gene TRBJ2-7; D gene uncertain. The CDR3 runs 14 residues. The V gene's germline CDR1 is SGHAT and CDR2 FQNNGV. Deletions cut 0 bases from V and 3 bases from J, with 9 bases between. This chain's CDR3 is CASSLEEVSYEQYF. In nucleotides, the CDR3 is TGTGCCAGCAGCTTAGAAGAGGTCAGCTACGAGCAGTACTTC.

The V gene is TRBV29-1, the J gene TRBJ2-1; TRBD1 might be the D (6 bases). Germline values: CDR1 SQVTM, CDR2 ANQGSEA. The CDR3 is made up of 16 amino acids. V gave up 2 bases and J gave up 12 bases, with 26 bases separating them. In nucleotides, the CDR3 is TGCAGCGTTGAAAGGGGGTTAGGGCCCCGAAGTTTTACGCAGTTCTTC. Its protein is CSVERGLGPRSFTQFF.

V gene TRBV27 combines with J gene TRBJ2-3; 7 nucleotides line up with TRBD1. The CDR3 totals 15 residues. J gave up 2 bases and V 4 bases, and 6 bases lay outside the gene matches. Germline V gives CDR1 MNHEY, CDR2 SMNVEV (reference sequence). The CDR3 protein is CASSYRDSYTDTQYF. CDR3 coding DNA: TGTGCCAGCAGTTACCGGGACAGTTACACAGATACGCAGTATTTT.

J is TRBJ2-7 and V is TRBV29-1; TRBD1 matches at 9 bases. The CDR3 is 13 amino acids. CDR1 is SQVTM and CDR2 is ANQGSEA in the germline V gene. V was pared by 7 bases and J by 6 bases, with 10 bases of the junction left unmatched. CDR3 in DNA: TGCAGCGCCGTCCGGGACAGGGTGGGCGAGCAGTACTTC. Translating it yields CSAVRDRVGEQYF.

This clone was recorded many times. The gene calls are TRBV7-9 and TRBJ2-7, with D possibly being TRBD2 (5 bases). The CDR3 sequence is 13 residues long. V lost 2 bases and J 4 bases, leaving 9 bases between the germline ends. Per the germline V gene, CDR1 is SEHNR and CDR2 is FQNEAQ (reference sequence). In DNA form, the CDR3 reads TGTGCCAGCAGCTTACTCGGGGAGTACGAGCAGTACTTC. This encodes CASSLLGEYEQYF.

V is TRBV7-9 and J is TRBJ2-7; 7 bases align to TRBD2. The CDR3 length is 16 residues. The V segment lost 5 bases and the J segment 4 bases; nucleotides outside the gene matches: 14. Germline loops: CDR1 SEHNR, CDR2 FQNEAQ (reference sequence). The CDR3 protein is CASSPSGAGAEYEQYF. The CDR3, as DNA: TGTGCCAGCAGCCCGAGCGGGGCGGGAGCAGAATACGAGCAGTACTTC.

In DNA form, the CDR3 reads TGTGCCAGCAGTAGACAGTCGGGTCAGCCCCAGCATTTT. As protein: CASSRQSGQPQHF. The rearrangement links TRBV6-5 to TRBJ1-5, with a possible D match to TRBD1 (5 bases). The CDR3 has 13 amino acids. Germline CDR1 reads MNHEY; CDR2 reads SVGAGI. V was shortened by 5 bases and J by 6 bases, with 11 bases between the two germline ends.

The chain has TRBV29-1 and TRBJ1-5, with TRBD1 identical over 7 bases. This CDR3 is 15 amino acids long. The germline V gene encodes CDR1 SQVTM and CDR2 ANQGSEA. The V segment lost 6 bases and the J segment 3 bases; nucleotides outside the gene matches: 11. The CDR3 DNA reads TGCAGCGTGGCAAACACGGGACAGCCCAATCAGCCCCAGCATTTT. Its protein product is CSVANTGQPNQPQHF.

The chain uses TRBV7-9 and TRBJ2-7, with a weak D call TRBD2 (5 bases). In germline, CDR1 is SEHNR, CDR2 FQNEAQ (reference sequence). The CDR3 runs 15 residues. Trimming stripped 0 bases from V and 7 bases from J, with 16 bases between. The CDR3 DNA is TGTGCCAGCAGCTTAGCGGGCGGGCAAAATACAGAGCAGTACTTC. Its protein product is CASSLAGGQNTEQYF. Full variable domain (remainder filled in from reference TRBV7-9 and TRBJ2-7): DTGVSQNPRHKITKRGQNVTFRCDPISEHNRLYWYRQTLGQGPEFLTYFQNEAQLEKSRLLSDRFSAERPKGSFSTLEIQRTEQGDSAMYLCASSLAGGQNTEQYFGPGTRLTVT.

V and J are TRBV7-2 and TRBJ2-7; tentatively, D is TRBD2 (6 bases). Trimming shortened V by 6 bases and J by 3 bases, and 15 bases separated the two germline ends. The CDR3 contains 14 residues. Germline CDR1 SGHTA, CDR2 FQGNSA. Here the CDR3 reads CASRVGGRSYEQYF. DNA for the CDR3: TGTGCCAGCAGGGTGGGGGGACGGAGCTACGAGCAGTACTTC.

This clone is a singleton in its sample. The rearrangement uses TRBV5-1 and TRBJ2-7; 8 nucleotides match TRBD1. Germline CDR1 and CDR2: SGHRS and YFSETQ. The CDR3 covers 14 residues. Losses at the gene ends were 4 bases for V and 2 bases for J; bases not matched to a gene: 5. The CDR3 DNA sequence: TGCGCCAGCAGCGAACAGGGGGTCACCTACGAGCAGTACTTC. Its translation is CASSEQGVTYEQYF.

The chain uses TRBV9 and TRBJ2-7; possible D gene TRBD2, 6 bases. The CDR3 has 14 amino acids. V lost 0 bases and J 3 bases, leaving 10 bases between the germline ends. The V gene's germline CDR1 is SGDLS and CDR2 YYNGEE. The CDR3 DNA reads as TGTGCCAGCAGCGTAGCTGGCGGGGTCTACGAGCAGTACTTC. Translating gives CASSVAGGVYEQYF. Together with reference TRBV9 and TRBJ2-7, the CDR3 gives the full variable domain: DSGVTQTPKHLITATGQRVTLRCSPRSGDLSVYWYQQSLDQGLQFLIQYYNGEERAKGNILERFSAQQFPDLHSELNLSSLELGDSALYFCASSVAGGVYEQYFGPGTRLTVT.

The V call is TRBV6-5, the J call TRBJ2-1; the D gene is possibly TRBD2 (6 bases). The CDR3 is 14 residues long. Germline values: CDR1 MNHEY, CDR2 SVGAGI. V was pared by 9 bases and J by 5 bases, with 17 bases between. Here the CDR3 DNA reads TGTGCCAGTAAGCCGGGACTTGCGCACAATGAGCAGTTCTTC. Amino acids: CASKPGLAHNEQFF.

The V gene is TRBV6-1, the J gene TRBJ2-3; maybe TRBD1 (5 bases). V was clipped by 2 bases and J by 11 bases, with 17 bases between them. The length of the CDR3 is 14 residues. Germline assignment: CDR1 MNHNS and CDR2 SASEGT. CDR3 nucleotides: TGTGCCAGCAGTGAACCCGAGAAGGGGTGGGGGCAGTATTTT. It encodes CASSEPEKGWGQYF.

CDR3 bases: TGTGCCAGCAGCCAAGATACACTAGCGGGGTCCAATGAGCAGTTCTTC. Translation gives CASSQDTLAGSNEQFF. V usage is TRBV3-1 (or the pseudogene TRBV3-2) and J usage is TRBJ2-1, with 10 nucleotides matching TRBD2. The J segment lost 6 bases and the V segment lost 0 bases, leaving 5 bases of the junction unmatched. This CDR3 contains 16 residues. Germline lookup yields CDR1 LGHDT and CDR2 YNNKEL (reference sequence).

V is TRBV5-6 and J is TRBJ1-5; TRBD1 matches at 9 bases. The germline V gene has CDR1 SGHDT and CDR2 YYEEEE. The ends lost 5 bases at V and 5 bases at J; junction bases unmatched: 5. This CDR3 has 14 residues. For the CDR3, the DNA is TGTGCCAGCAGACGGACAGGGGATGATCAGCCCCAGCATTTT. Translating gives CASRRTGDDQPQHF.

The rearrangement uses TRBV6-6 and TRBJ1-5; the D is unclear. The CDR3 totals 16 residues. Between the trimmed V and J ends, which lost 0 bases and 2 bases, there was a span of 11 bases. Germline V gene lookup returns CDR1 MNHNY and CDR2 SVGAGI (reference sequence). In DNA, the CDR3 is TGTGCCAGCAGTTACTCGGCGGTGAGGGGCAATCAGCCCCAGCATTTT. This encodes CASSYSAVRGNQPQHF.

In DNA, the CDR3 is TGTGCCAGCACTGGACAGTTGAACACCGGGGAGCTGTTTTTT. Translated, it gives CASTGQLNTGELFF. The rearrangement links TRBV19 to TRBJ2-2, with TRBD1 as a possible D gene (6 bases). Trimming took 9 bases from V and 1 from J, leaving 12 bases between them. Germline CDR1 LNHDA, CDR2 SQIVND (reference sequence). The CDR3 is made up of 14 amino acids. Complete variable domain (other parts from reference TRBV19 and TRBJ2-2): DGGITQSPKYLFRKEGQNVTLSCEQNLNHDAMYWYRQDPGQGLRLIYYSQIVNDFQKGDIAEGYSVSREKKESFPLTVTSAQKNPTAFYLCASTGQLNTGELFFGEGSRLTVL.

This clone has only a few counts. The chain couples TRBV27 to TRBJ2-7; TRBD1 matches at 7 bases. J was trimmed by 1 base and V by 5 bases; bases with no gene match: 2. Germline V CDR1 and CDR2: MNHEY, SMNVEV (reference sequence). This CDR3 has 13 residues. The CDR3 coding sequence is TGTGCCAGCAGTCCGGGACAGTCCTACGAGCAGTACTTC. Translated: CASSPGQSYEQYF.

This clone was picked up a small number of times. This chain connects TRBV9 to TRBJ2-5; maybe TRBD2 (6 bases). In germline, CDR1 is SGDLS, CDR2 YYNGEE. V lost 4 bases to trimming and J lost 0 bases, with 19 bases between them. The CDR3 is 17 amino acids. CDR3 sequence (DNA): TGTGCCAGCAGCCCAGGGAGGCTAGCGCTGTACCAAGAGACCCAGTACTTC. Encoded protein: CASSPGRLALYQETQYF.

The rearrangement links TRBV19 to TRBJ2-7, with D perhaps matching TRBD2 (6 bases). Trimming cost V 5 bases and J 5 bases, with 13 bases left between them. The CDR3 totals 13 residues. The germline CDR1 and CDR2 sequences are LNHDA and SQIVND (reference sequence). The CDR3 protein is CASSLRDVNEQYF. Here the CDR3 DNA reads TGTGCCAGTAGTTTGCGGGATGTAAACGAGCAGTACTTC.

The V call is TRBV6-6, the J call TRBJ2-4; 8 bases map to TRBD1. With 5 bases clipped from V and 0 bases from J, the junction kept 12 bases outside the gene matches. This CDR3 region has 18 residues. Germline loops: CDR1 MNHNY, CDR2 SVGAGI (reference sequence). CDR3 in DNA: TGTGCCAGCAGTCCCTCCCACAGGGGGGACCTAGCCAAAAACATTCAGTACTTC. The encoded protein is CASSPSHRGDLAKNIQYF.

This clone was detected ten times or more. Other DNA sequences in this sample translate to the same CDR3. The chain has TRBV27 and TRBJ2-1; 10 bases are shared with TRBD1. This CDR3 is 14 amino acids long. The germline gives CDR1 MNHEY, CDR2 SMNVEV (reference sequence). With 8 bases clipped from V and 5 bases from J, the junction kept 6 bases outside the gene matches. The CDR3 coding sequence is TGTGCCAGCGGTGACAGGGGGCCGAACAATGAGCAGTTCTTC. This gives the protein CASGDRGPNNEQFF.

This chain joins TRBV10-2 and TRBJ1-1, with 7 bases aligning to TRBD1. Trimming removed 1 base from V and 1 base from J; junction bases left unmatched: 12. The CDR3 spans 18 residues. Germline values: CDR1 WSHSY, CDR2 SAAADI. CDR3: CASSEFVTGRRKNTEAFF. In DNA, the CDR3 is TGCGCCAGCAGTGAGTTTGTGACAGGGAGGAGGAAGAACACTGAAGCTTTCTTT.

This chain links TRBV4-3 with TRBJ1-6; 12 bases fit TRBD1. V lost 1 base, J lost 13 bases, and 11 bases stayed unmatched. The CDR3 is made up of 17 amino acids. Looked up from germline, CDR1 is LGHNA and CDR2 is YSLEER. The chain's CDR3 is CASSQVGGDRGQSPLHF. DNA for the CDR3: TGCGCCAGCAGCCAAGTAGGAGGGGACAGGGGGCAGTCCCCCCTCCACTTT.

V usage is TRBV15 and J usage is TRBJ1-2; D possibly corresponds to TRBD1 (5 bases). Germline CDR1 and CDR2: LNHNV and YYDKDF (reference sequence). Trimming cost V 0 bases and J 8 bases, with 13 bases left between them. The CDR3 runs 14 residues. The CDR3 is CATSRDRVPGGYTF. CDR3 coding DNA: TGTGCCACCAGCAGAGATCGAGTTCCAGGGGGCTACACCTTC.

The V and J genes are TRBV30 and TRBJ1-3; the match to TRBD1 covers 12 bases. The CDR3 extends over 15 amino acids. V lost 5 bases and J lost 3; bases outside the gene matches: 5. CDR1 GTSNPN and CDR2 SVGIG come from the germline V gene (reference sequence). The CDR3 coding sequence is TGTGCCTGGGGGACAGGGGGCGGAGGTGGAAACACCATATATTTT. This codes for CAWGTGGGGGNTIYF.

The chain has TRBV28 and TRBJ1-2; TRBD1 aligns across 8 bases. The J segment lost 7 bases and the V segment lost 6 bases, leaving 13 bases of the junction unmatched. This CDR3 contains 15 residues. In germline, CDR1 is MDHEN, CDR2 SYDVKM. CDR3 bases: TGTGCCAGCAGCTCCCTCGGGACAGGTGGTAGTGGCTACACCTTC. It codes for CASSSLGTGGSGYTF.

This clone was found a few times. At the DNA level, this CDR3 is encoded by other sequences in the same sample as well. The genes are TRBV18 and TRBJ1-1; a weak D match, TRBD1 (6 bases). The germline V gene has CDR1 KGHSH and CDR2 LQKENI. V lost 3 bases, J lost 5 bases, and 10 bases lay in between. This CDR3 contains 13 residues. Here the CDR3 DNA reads TGTGCCAGCTCACCTACAGGGTATACTGAAGCTTTCTTT. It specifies CASSPTGYTEAFF.